The 5 T cell receptor beta chains given below trace back to one sample, sequenced in a study of OX40 agonist ivuxolimab in advanced cancers. The library relied on the immunoSEQ multiplex PCR assay. Imported from immuneACCESS, the table was reduced by TCRdb to in-frame sequences with V and J called. These copies leave out some clones; in studies compared against another copy, an unresolved V gene accounts for under half, and the cause of the remainder is not known. The sample contains about 60,000 clones, about nine tenths of them found a single time. Of the sample, about 4% falls within the top ten clones. The sequencing used CD4+ or CD8+ T cells sorted from blood, collected in a trial of the OX40 agonist ivuxolimab. These receptors were obtained from an adult with an advanced solid tumor such as melanoma, head and neck, liver or kidney cancer.

V is TRBV7-9 and J is TRBJ2-5; D is uncertain. The CDR3 has 12 amino acids. V lost 3 bases, J lost 2 bases, and 4 bases lay in between. From germline, CDR1 is SEHNR and CDR2 FQNEAQ (reference sequence). Here the CDR3 reads CASSLVQETQYF. CDR3 DNA sequence: TGTGCCAGCAGCTTGGTACAAGAGACCCAGTACTTC.

The V gene is TRBV7-9, the J gene TRBJ1-1; the D gene is possibly TRBD1 (5 bases). V dropped 1 base and J dropped 1 base, with 13 bases sitting between them. Per germline, CDR1 SEHNR and CDR2 FQNEAQ (reference sequence). This CDR3 has 16 residues. The CDR3 nucleotides read TGTGCCAGCAGCTTAGGTCAGGGACGCGAGAACACTGAAGCTTTCTTT. Translation: CASSLGQGRENTEAFF.

Comments on this clone: A read error may account for a junction end that differs from germline. Other DNA sequences in the same sample also yield this CDR3. The chain couples TRBV19 to TRBJ2-5; D tentatively fits TRBD1 or TRBD2 (6 bases each). CDR1 is LNHDA, CDR2 SQIVND, per germline (reference sequence). The CDR3 extends over 16 amino acids. The CDR3 sequence: CASSIQGVAAQETQYF. CDR3 DNA: TGTGCTAGTAGTATACAGGGAGTAGCGGCTCAAGAGACCCAGTACTTC.

The chain has TRBV10-3 and TRBJ2-5; the match to TRBD1 covers 7 bases. Trimming cost V 3 bases and J 1 base; bases outside gene matches: 8. Germline assignment: CDR1 ENHRY and CDR2 SYGVKD. The CDR3 totals 16 residues. The CDR3 nucleotides are TGTGCCATCAGTGAACCTGGCAGGGGGACCCAAGAGACCCAGTACTTC. This gives the protein CAISEPGRGTQETQYF.

This sequence joins TRBV10-3 and TRBJ2-7; 7 nucleotides match TRBD1. The J segment lost 2 bases and the V segment lost 6 bases, leaving 10 bases of the junction unmatched. The CDR3 length is 15 residues. Per germline, CDR1 ENHRY and CDR2 SYGVKD. In nucleotides, the CDR3 is TGTGCCATCAGCCTAACCGGGACAGTGACCTACGAGCAGTACTTC. Amino acid sequence: CAISLTGTVTYEQYF.